These T cell receptor beta chains were read from a single sample in a study of blood T cell repertoires in COVID-19. Profiling relied on immunoSEQ multiplex PCR, and the TCRdb table lists in-frame clones only, not all of them. The table lists about 95,000 clones, over 75% of them singletons. The sequenced sample consisted of peripheral blood. These receptors all come from a human donor in a cohort sampled during active COVID-19. Both conserved end residues are part of each CDR3. D genes are given only for firm matches. Size values are once, few and many counts, or a class for expanded clones, and some rows have none.

J gene: TRBJ2-1; D gene: NA; V gene: TRBV7-7; clone size: NA; CDR3 DNA: TGTGCTAGCAGCCTCGGGACTGGAGGGGTCAATGAGCAGTTCTTC; CDR3 protein: CASSLGTGGVNEQFF
J gene: TRBJ2-2; D gene: TRBD1; V gene: TRBV3-1/TRBV3-2; clone size: NA; CDR3 DNA: TGTGCCAGCAGCCAAGCGGACAGGGCGCACACCGGGGAGCTGTTTTTT; CDR3 protein: CASSQADRAHTGELFF
J gene: TRBJ2-1; D gene: TRBD2; V gene: TRBV4-2; clone size: NA; CDR3 DNA: TGTGCCAGCAGCCAAGAATGGTCGGGGGGTTACAATGAGCAGTTCTTC; CDR3 protein: CASSQEWSGGYNEQFF
J gene: TRBJ2-7; D gene: TRBD1; V gene: TRBV5-4; clone size: NA; CDR3 DNA: TGTGCCAGCAGCCGGGACAGGGGCTCCTACGAGCAGTACTTC; CDR3 protein: CASSRDRGSYEQYF
J gene: TRBJ1-6; D gene: NA; V gene: TRBV2; clone size: NA; CDR3 DNA: TGTGCCAGCAGTGTAGGTCAGCGCAATTCACCCCTCCACTTT; CDR3 protein: CASSVGQRNSPLHF
J gene: TRBJ2-5; D gene: TRBD1; V gene: TRBV27; clone size: few; CDR3 DNA: TGTGCCAGCCAATCGGGGACAGGGGGCGCCGAGACCCAGTACTTC; CDR3 protein: CASQSGTGGAETQYF
J gene: TRBJ1-1; D gene: NA; V gene: TRBV18; clone size: NA; CDR3 DNA: TGTGCCAGCTCACCTTCAGTATCGAACACTGAAGCTTTCTTT; CDR3 protein: CASSPSVSNTEAFF
J gene: TRBJ1-1; D gene: NA; V gene: TRBV5-1; clone size: NA; CDR3 DNA: TGCGCCAGCAGCTTCGGGGGTTCGGACACTGAAGCTTTCTTT; CDR3 protein: CASSFGGSDTEAFF
J gene: TRBJ2-2; D gene: NA; V gene: TRBV19; clone size: NA; CDR3 DNA: TGTGCCACCTCCCCCCGGGGGGCCGCGAACACCGGGGAGCTGTTTTTT; CDR3 protein: CATSPRGAANTGELFF
J gene: TRBJ2-7; D gene: TRBD2; V gene: TRBV4-1; clone size: NA; CDR3 DNA: TGCGCCAGCAGCCACGGAAGGACTAGCGGGGGGTATGAGCAGTACTTC; CDR3 protein: CASSHGRTSGGYEQYF
J gene: TRBJ2-2; D gene: NA; V gene: TRBV7-2; clone size: once; CDR3 DNA: TGTGCCAGCAGCTTAGTACAGGGTACCGGGGAGCTGTTTTTT; CDR3 protein: CASSLVQGTGELFF
J gene: TRBJ2-1; D gene: TRBD2; V gene: TRBV27; clone size: NA; CDR3 DNA: TGTGCCAGCAGCCCCGGAGCGGGGGGGGGTTACAATGAGCAGTTCTTC; CDR3 protein: CASSPGAGGGYNEQFF
J gene: TRBJ2-7; D gene: TRBD1; V gene: TRBV6-5; clone size: few; CDR3 DNA: TGTGCCAGCAGTTACGACAGGGGAGGCGAGCAGTACTTC; CDR3 protein: CASSYDRGGEQYF
J gene: TRBJ1-4; D gene: NA; V gene: TRBV7-8; clone size: few; CDR3 DNA: TGTGCCAGCAGCTTAAGTCAGCTAAGAGGGGAAAAACTGTTTTTT; CDR3 protein: CASSLSQLRGEKLFF
J gene: TRBJ1-4; D gene: TRBD1; V gene: TRBV19; clone size: NA; CDR3 DNA: TGTGCCAGTAGTACGGGACAGACAACTAATGAAAAACTGTTTTTT; CDR3 protein: CASSTGQTTNEKLFF
J gene: TRBJ2-1; D gene: TRBD1; V gene: TRBV7-2; clone size: NA; CDR3 DNA: TGTGCCAGCAAGAGGACAGGGGGTCGCTACAATGAGCAGTTCTTC; CDR3 protein: CASKRTGGRYNEQFF
J gene: TRBJ1-1; D gene: NA; V gene: TRBV18; clone size: NA; CDR3 DNA: TGTGCCAGCTCACCAGGCCAGGCATCTCTGAACACTGAAGCTTTCTTT; CDR3 protein: CASSPGQASLNTEAFF
J gene: TRBJ2-2; D gene: NA; V gene: TRBV28; clone size: NA; CDR3 DNA: TGTGCCAGCAGTTGGCACGGGGAGACCGGGGAGCTGTTTTTT; CDR3 protein: CASSWHGETGELFF
J gene: TRBJ1-2; D gene: NA; V gene: TRBV7-2; clone size: NA; CDR3 DNA: TGTGCCAGCAGCTCTTATGAGGAAGTGGGTGGCTACACCTTC; CDR3 protein: CASSSYEEVGGYTF
J gene: TRBJ2-1; D gene: TRBD2; V gene: TRBV19; clone size: NA; CDR3 DNA: TGTGCCAGTTCGACTAATTCCGGGACTAGCGGGGGTAATGAGCAGTTCTTC; CDR3 protein: CASSTNSGTSGGNEQFF
J gene: TRBJ1-2; D gene: NA; V gene: TRBV30; clone size: NA; CDR3 DNA: TGTGCCTGGAGTGTAGCGGGGGGCTACACCTTC; CDR3 protein: CAWSVAGGYTF
J gene: TRBJ2-1; D gene: TRBD1; V gene: TRBV12-3/TRBV12-4; clone size: once; CDR3 DNA: TGTGCCAGCAGTGGGACAGGTCTCGTGCAGTTCTTC; CDR3 protein: CASSGTGLVQFF
J gene: TRBJ1-5; D gene: TRBD1; V gene: TRBV30; clone size: NA; CDR3 DNA: TGTGCCTGGAGTTCAACCAACAGGGGTGGGAATCAGCCCCAGCATTTT; CDR3 protein: CAWSSTNRGGNQPQHF
J gene: TRBJ1-6; D gene: TRBD1; V gene: TRBV13; clone size: many; CDR3 DNA: TGTGCCAGCGGGACAGCCTATAATTCACCCCTCCACTTT; CDR3 protein: CASGTAYNSPLHF
J gene: TRBJ1-1; D gene: NA; V gene: TRBV6-5; clone size: few; CDR3 DNA: TGTGCCAGCAGCGAGATAATGAACACTGAAGCTTTCTTT; CDR3 protein: CASSEIMNTEAFF
J gene: TRBJ1-5; D gene: NA; V gene: TRBV3-1/TRBV3-2; clone size: NA; CDR3 DNA: TGTGCCAGCAGCCAAGGACGGAGAGCAAATCAGCCCCAGCATTTT; CDR3 protein: CASSQGRRANQPQHF
J gene: TRBJ1-5; D gene: NA; V gene: TRBV3-1/TRBV3-2; clone size: NA; CDR3 DNA: TGTGCCAGCAGCCTTTTGGGCCAGCCCCAGCATTTT; CDR3 protein: CASSLLGQPQHF
J gene: TRBJ2-3; D gene: NA; V gene: TRBV6-4; clone size: NA; CDR3 DNA: TGTGCCAGCAGTGGGGCAGGAACAGATACGCAGTATTTT; CDR3 protein: CASSGAGTDTQYF
J gene: TRBJ1-2; D gene: NA; V gene: TRBV21-1; clone size: NA; CDR3 DNA: TGTGCCAGCAGCAAACTCGGTGGCTACACCTTC; CDR3 protein: CASSKLGGYTF
J gene: TRBJ2-7; D gene: TRBD1; V gene: TRBV5-4; clone size: NA; CDR3 DNA: TGTGCCAGCAGCCGGCCAGGGGGCGTTTACGAGCAGTACTTC; CDR3 protein: CASSRPGGVYEQYF
J gene: TRBJ1-6; D gene: TRBD1; V gene: TRBV27; clone size: NA; CDR3 DNA: TGTGCCAGCAGTCTCAGGGGGCCGGGTTCACCCCTCCACTTT; CDR3 protein: CASSLRGPGSPLHF
J gene: TRBJ1-4; D gene: NA; V gene: TRBV30; clone size: NA; CDR3 DNA: TGTGCCTGGAGTGTAACCCCGAGGGAAAAACTGTTTTTT; CDR3 protein: CAWSVTPREKLFF